One and the same sample provided the 3 T cell receptor beta chains below, sequenced in a study of graft-versus-host responses after intestinal transplantation. Profiling relied on immunoSEQ multiplex PCR, and the TCRdb table lists in-frame clones only, not all of them. The table lists roughly 30,000 clones, around 85% of them singletons, with approximately 19% in the top ten. Their antigens remain unidentified. Material: unstimulated CD8+ T cells sorted from spleen or lymph node cells, obtained before intestinal transplant. Every receptor here comes from a human donor who received an intestinal transplant.

The V and J genes are TRBV7-3 and TRBJ2-2; D possibly corresponds to TRBD1 (6 bases). This CDR3 comprises 15 residues. V was clipped by 3 bases and J by 9 bases, with 17 bases between them. Germline lookup yields CDR1 SGHTA and CDR2 FQGTGA. Here the CDR3 reads CASSLWRQGFRELFF. CDR3 sequence (DNA): TGTGCCAGCAGCTTGTGGCGGCAGGGGTTTAGGGAGCTGTTTTTT.

The chain links TRBV7-3 to TRBJ2-3; unclear D gene. Germline V lookup: CDR1 SGHTA, CDR2 FQGTGA. The CDR3 has 13 residues. The V end was cut by 6 bases, the J end by 0 bases, with 7 bases between. CDR3 amino acids: CASSAMSTDTQYF. The DNA for the CDR3 is TGTGCCAGCAGTGCTATGAGCACAGATACGCAGTATTTT.

CDR3 residues: CASSPTRGQGRTGELFF. The CDR3 DNA follows: TGTGCCAGCTCACCGACTCGCGGACAGGGACGCACCGGGGAGCTGTTTTTT. The chain joins TRBV18 to TRBJ2-2; 8 bases fit TRBD1. The V and J ends lost 3 bases and 4 bases, in that order; junction bases with no gene match: 10. This CDR3 is built from 17 residues. CDR1 is KGHSH and CDR2 is LQKENI in the germline V gene.